This T cell receptor (beta chain) was captured in a study of T cells in Graves' hyperthyroidism and ophthalmopathy. Study overall: Peripheral blood draws took place at initial diagnosis, ahead of any treatment. Points from the study as a whole: Most thyroid clonotypes that were expanded above 0.001 also turned up in blood.

The CDR3 regions of TCR beta were amplified from RNA transcripts. A set of HTBI primers served as the primers for a first-round RT-PCR of the TCR CDR3. TCRdb ran MiXCR on the multiplex PCR reads and lists one entry per CDR3 protein. The repertoire holds about 270,000 distinct CDR3 sequences, approximately 14% seen once, with 30% in the top ten. The patients, who ranged from 18 to 65 in age, presented with newly diagnosed hyperthyroidism lasting under 2 months. Lactation, pregnancy, other autoimmune disease or uncontrolled infection led to exclusion of patients. At least ten counts were recorded for this clonotype. Its cognate antigen is unknown. The specimen was blood. The TCR was taken from a woman aged 50 to 65 with Graves' hyperthyroidism that later progressed to Graves' ophthalmopathy.

DNA for the CDR3: TGCGCCAGCAGCTTGGGTAGCGGAAACTCCTACGAGCAGTACTTC. Encoded protein: CASSLGSGNSYEQYF. V is TRBV5-1 and J is TRBJ2-7; the D gene is possibly TRBD2 (6 bases). The CDR3 has 15 residues. Germline V gene data show CDR1 as SGHRS and CDR2 as YFSETQ. V was pared by 0 bases and J by 0 bases, with 10 bases between.